This T cell receptor (beta chain) stems from a study of blood T cells in healthy people across ages. This CDR3 is 14 amino acids long. The germline CDR1 and CDR2 sequences are DFQATT and SNEGSKA (reference sequence). V lost 7 bases to trimming and J lost 1 base; unmatched junction nucleotides: 8. Alongside a J-beta primer mix, a sample-barcoded 5' primer served in a second PCR lasting roughly 6 to 12 cycles. TCRdb ran MiXCR on the 5' RACE reads and lists one entry per CDR3 protein. Of 1.2 million to 1.5 million distinct CDR3 sequences in the sample, approximately 40% were seen once. The rearrangement joins TRBV20-1 to TRBJ1-1, with TRBD1 matching 8 bases. Input material: blood. This TCR derives from a woman aged 18-29 years in good health. The CDR3 sequence: CSESRGPGNTEAFF. The CDR3 bases are TGCAGTGAGTCCAGGGGGCCGGGGAACACTGAAGCTTTCTTT.